The rows below give T cell receptor beta chains drawn from one sample of a study of cytomegalovirus exposure and HLA in healthy donors. Using immunoSEQ multiplex PCR, the repertoire was profiled, and TCRdb retains in-frame clones only, with some absent. The data contain around 200,000 clones, about 90% of them singletons. The specimen was PBMCs. These receptors originate from a woman aged 18-29 years in good health and CMV-seronegative. Both conserved end residues are part of each CDR3. The D gene is left open where the match is weak. Rows give clone size only sometimes, using once, few, many, or a class for an expanded clone.

v_gene	abundance	d_gene	j_gene	CDR3nt	CDR3aa
TRBV4-1	.	TRBD2	TRBJ2-1	TGCGCCAGCAGCCAATTCCTAGCGGGGACTCAGCCGGGCAATGAGCAGTTCTTC	CASSQFLAGTQPGNEQFF
TRBV27	.	TRBD2	TRBJ2-5	TGTGCCAGCAGTCCCGATCCGGGACTAGTCGCAGAGACCCAGTACTTC	CASSPDPGLVAETQYF
TRBV5-4	.	TRBD2	TRBJ2-7	TGTGCCAGCAGCCCAATCGGACTAGCGGACTACGAGCAGTACTTC	CASSPIGLADYEQYF
TRBV7-3	.	.	TRBJ2-7	TGTGCCAGCAGCTCAAGTGGCAGGGCCCACGAGCAGTACTTC	CASSSSGRAHEQYF
TRBV7-2	.	TRBD2	TRBJ2-2	TGTGCCAGCAGCTTAGTTGGGACTAGCATGAACACCGGGGAGCTGTTTTTT	CASSLVGTSMNTGELFF
TRBV7-7	.	TRBD2	TRBJ2-1	TGTGCTAGCAGCTTAGCGCCTAGCGGACGTAATGAGCAGTTCTTC	CASSLAPSGRNEQFF
TRBV6-4	.	TRBD1	TRBJ2-1	TGTGCCAGCAGTCAAACCGACAGGGATGAGCAGTTCTTC	CASSQTDRDEQFF
TRBV5-1	.	.	TRBJ1-2	TGCGCCAGCAGCTTGGCCGGTACGGGTGGCTACACCTTC	CASSLAGTGGYTF
TRBV29-1	.	TRBD2	TRBJ2-5	TGCAGCGTTTTCGGCGGGCTGACTAGCGGGAGAGAGACCCAGTACTTC	CSVFGGLTSGRETQYF
TRBV9	.	TRBD2	TRBJ2-1	TGTGCCAGCAGCGGCTTAGCGGGACCCCCTTACAATGAGCAGTTCTTC	CASSGLAGPPYNEQFF
TRBV7-2	.	.	TRBJ2-7	TGTGCCAGCAGCGCGCTCCCTAGCGCCGAGAGGTACGAGCAGTACTTC	CASSALPSAERYEQYF
TRBV30	.	TRBD1	TRBJ2-7	TGTGCCTGGAGTGACAGGGGGTACGAGCAGTACTTC	CAWSDRGYEQYF
TRBV7-8	.	.	TRBJ2-7	TGTGCCAGCAGCTTAGCGGGAGACTCCTACGAGCAGTACTTC	CASSLAGDSYEQYF
TRBV6-6	.	.	TRBJ2-7	TGTGCCAGCAGTTCTCGTTTAGCGGTCTACGAGCAGTACTTC	CASSSRLAVYEQYF
TRBV6-1	few	.	TRBJ1-1	TGTGCCAGCAGTGAAGCGGCAACAGGGCAAGGTCTCTTT	CASSEAATGQGLF
TRBV19	few	.	TRBJ2-5	TGTGCCAGTAGTGAGGCATATGAGACCCAGTACTTC	CASSEAYETQYF
TRBV5-6	.	TRBD1	TRBJ2-1	TGTGCCAGCAGCTTGGTTGGACAGGGGGGGTACGATGAGCAGTTCTTC	CASSLVGQGGYDEQFF
TRBV29-1	.	TRBD1	TRBJ1-1	TGCAGCGTTGCAGGGGGAATGAACACTGAAGCTTTCTTT	CSVAGGMNTEAFF